This paragraph reports one T cell receptor beta chain. What it recognizes is unknown. The CDR3 runs to 15 residues. J was trimmed by 0 bases and V by 3 bases; bases with no gene match: 4. Germline CDR1 and CDR2: LGHDT and YNNKEL (reference sequence). The data are from a study of T cell responses to AZD1222 COVID-19 vaccine. Produced via immunoSEQ multiplex PCR; TCRdb's table is partial and in-frame only. Here the sample spans roughly 250,000 clones, approximately 95% being singletons. Broader study findings: Just a handful of people given AZD1222 tested seropositive at baseline.

The sample here was peripheral blood, taken on day 0 of AZD1222 vaccination. The receptor's source is an adult in good health. This sequence joins TRBV3-1 (or the pseudogene TRBV3-2) and TRBJ1-1, with TRBD1 matching 7 bases. This chain's CDR3 is CASSHTGTVNTEAFF. CDR3 coding DNA: TGTGCCAGCAGCCATACCGGGACAGTGAACACTGAAGCTTTCTTT.